A selection of T cell receptor beta chains follows, all from one sample in a study of T-cell memory formation after mild COVID-19. MiXCR was run by TCRdb on the 5' RACE reads, yielding one entry per CDR3 protein. This table holds about 470,000 distinct CDR3 sequences, nearly 25% found once. The sample was PBMCs or a T cell subset sorted from them (not recorded which). Every receptor here comes from an adult woman who had mild COVID-19 (a few samples of this study predate the infection). Cell type and time point are not known. CDR3s include the opening cysteine and the closing phenylalanine or tryptophan. Each record gives: D gene, J gene, clone size, V gene, CDR3 DNA, CDR3 protein. A D gene is named only where the DNA matches it firmly. A row's size may be missing; if present it is once, few, many or a size class.

D: TRBD1
J: TRBJ2-5
size: NA
V: TRBV4-1
DNA: TGCGCCAGCAGCCAAGGGGCCTTATCCGGGACAGGAAAAGAGACCCAGTACTTC
CDR3: CASSQGALSGTGKETQYF

D: NA
J: TRBJ2-1
size: few
V: TRBV20-1
DNA: TGCAGTGCTAGGCCTGAGGCGGGGCGTGAGCAGTTCTTC
CDR3: CSARPEAGREQFF

D: TRBD2
J: TRBJ2-1
size: NA
V: TRBV11-3
DNA: TGTGCCAGCAGCTTGTCCGGGGGGGCCTCTTTCTATGAGCAGTTCTTC
CDR3: CASSLSGGASFYEQFF

D: TRBD2
J: TRBJ2-3
size: few
V: TRBV7-2
DNA: TGTGCCAGCAGCCAAACTAGCGGGGGGGTCGTTGATACGCAGTATTTT
CDR3: CASSQTSGGVVDTQYF

D: TRBD2
J: TRBJ2-1
size: few
V: TRBV24-1
DNA: TGTGCCACCGCGCGGGGGGACGCGAGCGGTGAGCAGTTCTTC
CDR3: CATARGDASGEQFF

D: NA
J: TRBJ2-7
size: NA
V: TRBV10-3
DNA: TGTGCCATCAGTGTCGGGGGAGGAGCGGACTACGAGCAGTACTTC
CDR3: CAISVGGGADYEQYF

D: TRBD1
J: TRBJ1-1
size: NA
V: TRBV20-1
DNA: TGCAGTGCTAGAGATTTCGGACAGGTCAACACTGAAGCTTTCTTT
CDR3: CSARDFGQVNTEAFF

D: TRBD1
J: TRBJ1-1
size: few
V: TRBV7-9
DNA: TGTGCCAGCAGCCGAACAGGGGTCTCGAACACTGAAGCTTTCTTT
CDR3: CASSRTGVSNTEAFF

D: NA
J: TRBJ2-3
size: few
V: TRBV4-1
DNA: TGCGCCAGCAGCCACCGCCGAACAGGAGGCACAGATACGCAGTATTTT
CDR3: CASSHRRTGGTDTQYF

D: NA
J: TRBJ1-6
size: NA
V: TRBV4-3
DNA: TGCGCCAGCAGCCAATTACATAACAGATTTTACTCACCCCTCCACTTT
CDR3: CASSQLHNRFYSPLHF

D: NA
J: TRBJ1-2
size: NA
V: TRBV20-1
DNA: TGCAGTGCTAGAGACTCCCAGAGAAACTATGGCTACACCTTC
CDR3: CSARDSQRNYGYTF

D: NA
J: TRBJ1-2
size: NA
V: TRBV3-1
DNA: TGTGCCAGCAGCCAAGCCGCAGCACAAGGCTACACCTTC
CDR3: CASSQAAAQGYTF

D: TRBD1
J: TRBJ2-7
size: few
V: TRBV7-9
DNA: TGTGCCAGCACCCTTAGTCGGGACAGGACTTACGAGCAGTACTTC
CDR3: CASTLSRDRTYEQYF

D: NA
J: TRBJ1-1
size: NA
V: TRBV29-1
DNA: TGCAGCGTTGTTTGGGGGACTGAAGCTTTCTTT
CDR3: CSVVWGTEAFF

D: NA
J: TRBJ1-3
size: NA
V: TRBV24-1
DNA: TGTGCCACCAGTGATTCCACAGGGATGGGATATTTT
CDR3: CATSDSTGMGYF

D: TRBD2
J: TRBJ2-3
size: many
V: TRBV4-2
DNA: TGTGCCAGCAGCCAAGGGACTAGCGCAGATACGCAGTATTTT
CDR3: CASSQGTSADTQYF

D: NA
J: TRBJ2-1
size: many
V: TRBV12-3/TRBV12-4
DNA: TGTGCCAGCAGTTTTGGCTACAATGAGCAGTTCTTC
CDR3: CASSFGYNEQFF

D: NA
J: TRBJ2-1
size: NA
V: TRBV6-5
DNA: TGTGCCAGCAGTTACAGGGACTCCTACAATGAGCAGTTCTTC
CDR3: CASSYRDSYNEQFF

D: NA
J: TRBJ1-6
size: few
V: TRBV7-9
DNA: TGTGCCAGCAGCCCCGGGGGAAACCCTCGGAATTCACCCCTCCACTTT
CDR3: CASSPGGNPRNSPLHF

D: TRBD2
J: TRBJ2-1
size: NA
V: TRBV2
DNA: TGTGCCAGCAGTAGACTAGCGGGTAGGGATGAGCAGTTCTTC
CDR3: CASSRLAGRDEQFF

D: NA
J: TRBJ2-3
size: few
V: TRBV2
DNA: TGTGCCAGCACCCGGCGGGGTATAGATACGCAGTATTTT
CDR3: CASTRRGIDTQYF

D: TRBD1
J: TRBJ1-6
size: NA
V: TRBV5-6
DNA: TGTGCCAGCAGCTTGGGGGACAGGGAAAGGTCACCCCTCCACTTT
CDR3: CASSLGDRERSPLHF

D: TRBD1
J: TRBJ1-2
size: once
V: TRBV19
DNA: TGTGCCAGTAGTATGGAGGGGGCTCATGGCTACACCTTC
CDR3: CASSMEGAHGYTF

D: NA
J: TRBJ2-1
size: few
V: TRBV30
DNA: TGTGCCTGGAGTGTCTCGGAGGTTTACAATGAGCAGTTCTTC
CDR3: CAWSVSEVYNEQFF

D: NA
J: TRBJ2-2
size: few
V: TRBV29-1
DNA: TGCAGCGCGAGAGGGAACACCGGGGAGCTGTTTTTT
CDR3: CSARGNTGELFF

D: TRBD1
J: TRBJ2-5
size: few
V: TRBV5-6
DNA: TGTGCCAGCAGCCCGGGGACAGGGCTTTTCCCAGAGACCCAGTACTTC
CDR3: CASSPGTGLFPETQYF

D: NA
J: TRBJ2-1
size: NA
V: TRBV9
DNA: TGTGCCAGCAGTAGACGGGACACCACCTACAATGAGCAGTTCTTC
CDR3: CASSRRDTTYNEQFF

D: NA
J: TRBJ1-1
size: NA
V: TRBV27
DNA: TGTGCCAGCAGTTTATCGACAGGAAAGAACACTGAAGCTTTCTTT
CDR3: CASSLSTGKNTEAFF

D: TRBD1
J: TRBJ2-7
size: NA
V: TRBV20-1
DNA: TGCAGTGCTAGAGATCGGACAGGGGGCCGGGAGCAGTACTTC
CDR3: CSARDRTGGREQYF

D: TRBD2
J: TRBJ2-3
size: NA
V: TRBV9
DNA: TGTGCCAGCAGCATGCTAGCGGGAGGGCGCGGCACAGATACGCAGTATTTT
CDR3: CASSMLAGGRGTDTQYF

D: NA
J: TRBJ2-1
size: NA
V: TRBV2
DNA: TGTGCCAGCAGTGAAGGGGTGGGGGGTCCCATCTACAATGAGCAGTTCTTC
CDR3: CASSEGVGGPIYNEQFF

D: NA
J: TRBJ2-7
size: NA
V: TRBV5-1
DNA: TGCGCCAGCAGCTTGGAGGGGGTCCCCTACGAGCAGTACTTC
CDR3: CASSLEGVPYEQYF

D: NA
J: TRBJ1-1
size: NA
V: TRBV11-3
DNA: TGTGCCAGCAGCTTTGCACCCTTTAGCGGCACTGAAGCTTTCTTT
CDR3: CASSFAPFSGTEAFF

D: NA
J: TRBJ2-3
size: few
V: TRBV7-8
DNA: TGTGCCAGCAGCTTAGATCAGGGGAAGGGTTCGTATACGCAGTATTTT
CDR3: CASSLDQGKGSYTQYF

D: NA
J: TRBJ2-5
size: few
V: TRBV12-3/TRBV12-4
DNA: TGTGCCAGCAGTTTTGACAGACGAGAGACCCAGTACTTC
CDR3: CASSFDRRETQYF

D: TRBD2
J: TRBJ2-1
size: NA
V: TRBV3-1
DNA: TGTGCCAGCAGCCCGCTAGCGGGAGGGCTTTACAATGAGCAGTTCTTC
CDR3: CASSPLAGGLYNEQFF

D: TRBD2
J: TRBJ2-3
size: few
V: TRBV7-3
DNA: TGTGCCAGCAGTTACCGGAGCGGGGGAGACACAGATACGCAGTATTTT
CDR3: CASSYRSGGDTDTQYF

D: NA
J: TRBJ1-1
size: NA
V: TRBV27
DNA: TGTGCCAGCAGACTTTTACCCACAGGAGGAACTGAAGCTTTCTTT
CDR3: CASRLLPTGGTEAFF

D: TRBD1
J: TRBJ2-7
size: few
V: TRBV24-1
DNA: TGTGCCACCAGTGATTCGGGGACAGGGAGGTCAACGTACGAGCAGTACTTC
CDR3: CATSDSGTGRSTYEQYF

D: NA
J: TRBJ1-5
size: NA
V: TRBV5-5
DNA: TGTGCCAGCAGCTTGGTTGGGGAGGCGCAGGGCAATCAGCCCCAGCATTTT
CDR3: CASSLVGEAQGNQPQHF

D: TRBD2
J: TRBJ2-3
size: NA
V: TRBV6-2/TRBV6-3
DNA: TGTGCCAGCAGTTGGACTAGCGGGAGGGCATCAGATACGCAGTATTTT
CDR3: CASSWTSGRASDTQYF

D: NA
J: TRBJ1-1
size: NA
V: TRBV7-6
DNA: TGTGCCAGCAGCTTAGAGGCCGCAGTGGGGGAAGCTTTCTTT
CDR3: CASSLEAAVGEAFF

D: NA
J: TRBJ2-2
size: NA
V: TRBV12-3/TRBV12-4
DNA: TGTGCCAGCAGTTTGGTTCGCCTCGGGGAGCTGTTTTTT
CDR3: CASSLVRLGELFF

D: TRBD1
J: TRBJ2-7
size: few
V: TRBV3-1
DNA: TGTGCCAGCAGCCAAGAGAGAGGACAGGCCTACGAGCAGTACTTC
CDR3: CASSQERGQAYEQYF

D: NA
J: TRBJ1-2
size: few
V: TRBV2
DNA: TGTGCCAGCAGTGTCCCGGGGGTGACCTATGGCTACACCTTC
CDR3: CASSVPGVTYGYTF